The 24 T cell receptor beta chains below were found in one sample sequenced in a study of CD8 T cells in Susac syndrome. RNA in amounts of about 0.45 to 1 ug was reverse transcribed with random hexamers. Each CDR3 protein gets one entry after TCRdb re-called the immunoSEQ multiplex PCR reads with MiXCR. The sample consists of around 140,000 distinct CDR3 sequences, roughly 80% of them appearing once. The sample consisted of CD8+ T cells from PBMCs. The receptors were gathered from a human donor with multiple sclerosis.

This chain links TRBV12-3 or TRBV12-4 with TRBJ1-5; possibly TRBD1 for D (5 bases). The V and J ends lost 6 bases and 3 bases respectively, with 12 bases between them. The CDR3 is 14 amino acids. In DNA, the CDR3 is TGTGCCAGCAGCAACTGGGACGTCAATCAGCCCCAGCATTTT. Amino acids: CASSNWDVNQPQHF.

This chain uses TRBV12-3 or TRBV12-4 with TRBJ1-2; 11 bases agree with TRBD1. This CDR3 is 16 amino acids long. V trimming: 6 bases; J trimming: 3 bases; junction bases outside the gene matches: 9. This CDR3 is CASSPDRGRRDYGYTF. CDR3 coding DNA: TGTGCCAGCAGCCCGGACAGGGGGCGCCGGGACTATGGCTACACCTTC.

The chain carries TRBV27 and TRBJ2-3; D gene ambiguous. The CDR3 is 12 residues long. In germline, CDR1 is MNHEY, CDR2 SMNVEV (reference sequence). V lost 3 bases, J lost 5 bases, and 6 bases lay in between. The CDR3 coding sequence is TGTGCCAGCAGTTTTTCCAGAGATACGCAGTATTTT. Translated: CASSFSRDTQYF.

The rearrangement joins TRBV4-1 to TRBJ2-2, with a weak D call TRBD2 (6 bases). V was shortened by 1 base and J by 8 bases, with 14 bases between the two germline ends. The CDR3 runs to 15 residues. In germline, CDR1 is MGHRA, CDR2 YSYEKL. The CDR3 here is CASSQGVSGGGELFF. DNA of the CDR3: TGCGCCAGCAGCCAAGGGGTTAGCGGAGGTGGGGAGCTGTTTTTT.

V gene TRBV28 combines with J gene TRBJ2-1; 8 nucleotides match TRBD2. J lost 4 bases, V lost 6 bases, and 14 bases had no gene match. CDR3 size: 17 residues. CDR1 is MDHEN and CDR2 is SYDVKM in the germline V gene. In nucleotides, the CDR3 is TGTGCCAGCAGCCACCGTTCCAGCGGGGGCCCGTACAATGAGCAGTTCTTC. It specifies CASSHRSSGGPYNEQFF.

This clonotype was detected once. This chain uses TRBV7-2 with TRBJ2-1; D gene unclear. CDR1 is SGHTA, CDR2 FQGNSA, per germline. This CDR3 is built from 15 residues. V lost 2 bases and J 0 bases, leaving 8 bases between the germline ends. The CDR3 nucleotides are TGTGCCAGCAGCTTACCCAATTTCTCCTACAATGAGCAGTTCTTC. This codes for CASSLPNFSYNEQFF.

The chain recombines TRBV7-8 with TRBJ2-5; no reliable D call. Germline V gives CDR1 SGHVS, CDR2 FQNEAQ. The CDR3 is 14 residues long. With 0 bases removed from V and 3 bases from J, the gap between germline ends came to 8 bases. CDR3 region: CASSLAGSKETQYF. In nucleotides, the CDR3 is TGTGCCAGCAGCTTAGCGGGCAGTAAAGAGACCCAGTACTTC.

The chain employs TRBV12-3 or TRBV12-4 and TRBJ2-1; 10 bases fit TRBD2. With V trimmed by 5 bases and J by 4 bases, 2 bases remained unmatched. This CDR3 has 14 amino acids. The CDR3, as DNA: TGTGCCAGCAGTCGGACTAGCGGTTACAATGAGCAGTTCTTC. This translates into CASSRTSGYNEQFF.

This chain joins TRBV29-1 and TRBJ2-1, with no clear D. Trimming pared 6 bases from V and 10 bases from J, leaving 13 bases between. The length of the CDR3 is 11 residues. CDR1 and CDR2 (germline): SQVTM, ANQGSEA. The CDR3, as DNA: TGCAGCGTCCACCTCCGCGGAGAGCAGTTCTTC. It translates to CSVHLRGEQFF.

This clonotype was recorded once. The V gene is TRBV27, the J gene TRBJ1-5; D is unclear. Germline CDR1 is MNHEY and CDR2 is SMNVEV (reference sequence). V lost 2 bases and J lost 4, with 9 bases in between. CDR3 length equals 14 residues. In DNA form, the CDR3 reads TGTGCCAGCAGTTTACGTCAGACTAATCAGCCCCAGCATTTT. Protein product: CASSLRQTNQPQHF.

This sequence joins TRBV4-1 and TRBJ2-7; 7 nucleotides line up with TRBD1. Germline V CDR1 and CDR2: MGHRA, YSYEKL. V lost 0 bases, J lost 2 bases, and 4 bases stayed unmatched. CDR3 size: 15 residues. The CDR3 DNA reads TGCGCCAGCAGCCAAGACAGGGGGTTCCCCTACGAGCAGTACGTC. It is translated as CASSQDRGFPYEQYV.

The chain couples TRBV25-1 to TRBJ2-2, with 7 nucleotides matching TRBD1. CDR3 size: 17 residues. Trimming at V came to 1 base and at J to 0 bases, leaving 5 bases not matched to a gene. Germline CDR1 and CDR2: MGHDK and SYGVNS. The CDR3 sequence: CASSESRDSSNTGELFF. In DNA, the CDR3 is TGTGCCAGCAGTGAATCTCGGGACAGCTCGAACACCGGGGAGCTGTTTTTT.

As DNA, the CDR3 is TGTGCCAGCAGCCCCTGGCAGGGGGGGACAGATACGCAGTATTTT. Its translation is CASSPWQGGTDTQYF. The rearrangement joins TRBV6-1 to TRBJ2-3; D is tentatively TRBD1 or TRBD2 (7 bases each). The CDR3 consists of 15 residues. Per the germline V gene, CDR1 is MNHNS and CDR2 is SASEGT. The germline V and J ends were trimmed by 6 bases and 3 bases, with 16 bases remaining between them.

This clonotype was counted a single time. The chain links TRBV5-1 to TRBJ1-2, with TRBD1 as a possible D gene (5 bases). V was clipped by 4 bases and J by 2 bases, with 12 bases between them. The CDR3 has 14 residues. The germline V gene has CDR1 SGHRS and CDR2 YFSETQ. CDR3 nucleotides: TGCGCCAGCAGCGCGTGGGACGGAAACTATGGCTACACCTTC. Translating gives CASSAWDGNYGYTF.

The chain couples TRBV25-1 to TRBJ2-3, with 8 positions matching TRBD2. The CDR3 is 14 amino acids. From germline, CDR1 is MGHDK and CDR2 SYGVNS. After removal of 5 bases from V and 4 bases from J, the junction contained 5 bases not matched to a gene. In nucleotides, the CDR3 is TGTGCCAGCAGTCCCACGGGGGGGCCAGATACGCAGTATTTT. This translates into CASSPTGGPDTQYF.

This clonotype was seen a single time. The rearrangement links TRBV5-5 to TRBJ2-7; possible D gene TRBD1, 5 bases. V lost 2 bases, J lost 2 bases, and 14 bases lay in between. The CDR3 covers 15 residues. Germline-derived CDR1 and CDR2 are SGHKS and YYEKEE (reference sequence). CDR3 loop: CASSFNQGTPYEQYF. The CDR3, as DNA: TGTGCCAGCAGCTTTAATCAGGGCACGCCCTACGAGCAGTACTTC.

V and J are TRBV6-5 and TRBJ1-3; 7 bases fit TRBD1. Germline lookup yields CDR1 MNHEY and CDR2 SVGAGI. J gave up 3 bases and V 4 bases, and 18 bases lay outside the gene matches. The CDR3 runs to 19 residues. CDR3 nucleotide sequence: TGTGCCAGCAGTTCCCCCAGCGAGGGGGCTTTGAGTATTGGAAACACCATATATTTT. Encoded protein: CASSSPSEGALSIGNTIYF.

This clonotype occurred a few times. For the CDR3, the DNA is TGTGCCAGCAGCGTAGACGGGAGGGCCGGAGATACGCAGTATTTT. Translated: CASSVDGRAGDTQYF. This rearrangement joins TRBV9 to TRBJ2-3; 8 nucleotides line up with TRBD2. J lost 5 bases, V lost 0 bases, and 5 bases had no gene match. Germline-derived CDR1 and CDR2 are SGDLS and YYNGEE. The length of the CDR3 is 15 residues. The full variable domain, completed using reference TRBV9 and TRBJ2-3, is DSGVTQTPKHLITATGQRVTLRCSPRSGDLSVYWYQQSLDQGLQFLIQYYNGEERAKGNILERFSAQQFPDLHSELNLSSLELGDSALYFCASSVDGRAGDTQYFGPGTRLTVL.

The chain is built from TRBV12-3 or TRBV12-4 and TRBJ2-3; 10 bases match TRBD2. The CDR3 extends over 19 amino acids. V lost 3 bases, J lost 2 bases, and 14 bases stayed unmatched. The CDR3 loop reads CASSLVAIAGGGITDTQYF. The DNA for the CDR3 is TGTGCCAGCAGTTTGGTCGCCATAGCGGGAGGTGGGATCACAGATACGCAGTATTTT.

In this sample, this clonotype turned up a few times. This chain connects TRBV6-2 or TRBV6-3 to TRBJ2-3, with D unresolved. Between the trimmed V and J ends, which lost 1 base and 0 bases, there was a span of 8 bases. This CDR3 region has 15 residues. Per the germline V gene, CDR1 is MNHEY and CDR2 is SVGEGT. CDR3 in amino acids: CASSYLAASTDTQYF. The CDR3 bases are TGTGCCAGCAGTTACTTGGCAGCTAGCACAGATACGCAGTATTTT.

The gene calls are TRBV2 and TRBJ2-6; 8 bases are shared with TRBD2. V shed 9 bases, J shed 4 bases, and the junction held 14 bases outside the gene matches. This CDR3 comprises 17 residues. Germline V gene lookup returns CDR1 SNHLY and CDR2 FYNNEI. In nucleotides, the CDR3 is TGTGCCAGTATCCCCCCGGGAGGGTTTGGGGGGGCCAACGTCCTGACTTTC. It is translated as CASIPPGGFGGANVLTF.

With regard to this clonotype: Germline and junction disagree at one end, which may indicate a read error. The chain is built from TRBV29-1 and TRBJ1-2; no clear D gene. CDR1 is SQVTM, CDR2 ANQGSEA, per germline. The CDR3 is 13 residues long. The CDR3 here is CCVVASQSFSYTF. In nucleotides, the CDR3 is TGCTGCGTTGTTGCTAGCCAAAGCTTCAGCTACACCTTC. The complete variable domain, with remaining parts taken from reference TRBV29-1 and TRBJ1-2, reads SAVISQKPSRDICQRGTSLTIQCQVDSQVTMMFWYRQQPGQSLTLIATANQGSEATYESGFVIDKFPISRPNLTFSTLTVSNMSPEDSSIYLCCVVASQSFSYTFGSGTRLTVV.

The rearrangement joins TRBV20-1 to TRBJ2-1, with D unclear. There are 13 residues in the CDR3. Germline CDR1 is DFQATT and CDR2 is SNEGSKA (reference sequence). V gave up 6 bases and J gave up 2 bases, with 11 bases separating them. The CDR3 bases are TGCAGTGCCTCTGGCTCCACCTACAATGAGCAGTTCTTC. Translation gives CSASGSTYNEQFF.

The chain uses TRBV7-9 and TRBJ2-1; D assignment may be TRBD1 or TRBD2 (5 bases each). Between the trimmed V and J ends, which lost 7 bases and 9 bases, there was a span of 13 bases. Germline CDR1 reads SEHNR; CDR2 reads FQNEAQ (reference sequence). This CDR3 has 12 residues. Here the CDR3 reads CASTWGLPEQFF. The DNA for the CDR3 is TGTGCCAGCACATGGGGGTTACCTGAGCAGTTCTTC.